The clone carrying this T cell receptor beta chain was detected many times. The antigen is undetermined. This sample is part of a study of regulatory T cells in long-lasting Graves disease. In the study overall: Over 5 years on antithyroid drugs plus positive TSH receptor antibodies marked Graves' disease as persistent.

Researchers made TCR beta libraries by using iRepertoire HTBI primers and running Arm-PCR on CDR3 regions. TCRdb passed the multiplex PCR reads through MiXCR, listing each CDR3 protein once. Of 350,000 to 450,000 distinct CDR3 sequences in the sample, 21% were seen once. Time point specified: persistent/refractory GD, antithyroid drugs over 5 years with positive TRAb. Isolated PBMC RNA provided the starting material for the TCR library. Graves' disease diagnoses used American Thyroid Association guidelines. Germline-derived CDR1 and CDR2 are MNHEY and SMNVEV (reference sequence). The CDR3 totals 15 residues. Trimming removed 6 bases from V and 2 bases from J, with 16 bases in between. Study-wide results and caveats: Persistent disease preferred TRBV28, TRBJ1-2 and TRBJ2-5; new disease, TRBV20-1 and TRBJ2-1.

The specimen comprised peripheral blood mononuclear cells (PBMCs), sampled when the disease was refractory, from a patient treated with antithyroid drugs. This chain joins TRBV27 and TRBJ1-2; D is unresolved. This TCR was sampled from a female donor with Graves disease. CDR3 region: CASRKNPDVNYGYTF. CDR3 nucleotide sequence: TGTGCCAGCAGGAAGAATCCGGATGTAAACTATGGCTACACCTTC.